Sequencing of this T cell receptor (beta chain) was carried out in a study of cytomegalovirus exposure and HLA in healthy donors. Findings of the study overall: Per a prior analysis, the majority of TCR beta V segments were productive roughly 90% or roughly 30% of the time.

The PCR employed 60 Vbeta primers together with 13 Jbeta primers. Data came from immunoSEQ multiplex PCR; TCRdb stores just in-frame clones and leaves some out. This sample yields some 100,000 clones, of which 74% are seen a single time; 11% belongs to the top ten. This clone has only one observation. As yet, its antigen is unknown. The germline V gene has CDR1 PRHDT and CDR2 FYEKMQ (reference sequence). The CDR3 covers 15 residues. V dropped 0 bases and J dropped 3 bases, with 11 bases sitting between them. The chain employs TRBV13 and TRBJ1-2; unclear D gene. This receptor was taken from a woman in her 50s in good health and CMV-seropositive. Source material: PBMCs. CDR3 sequence reads: CASSLGSTKYYGYTF. The CDR3 nucleotides are TGTGCCAGCAGCTTAGGGTCTACGAAATACTATGGCTACACCTTC.